These T cell receptor beta chains were read from a single sample in a study of T-cell memory formation after mild COVID-19. TCRdb recomputed calls from the 5' RACE reads with MiXCR, one row per CDR3 protein. The sample contains around 130,000 distinct CDR3 sequences, 15% to 20% of which appear only once. The sample taken for sequencing was PBMCs or a T cell subset sorted from them (not recorded which). Receptors were obtained from a man aged 18 to 29 who had mild COVID-19 (a few samples of this study predate the infection). Cell type and time point are not known. The CDR3 runs from the conserved cysteine through the conserved F or W. Each record gives: V gene, CDR3 length, J gene, clone size, D gene, CDR3 protein, CDR3 DNA. The D gene is left open where the match is weak. The size entry is marked missing in some rows and otherwise reads once, few, many or a size class.

>TRBV4-3|15|TRBJ2-3|few|.
CASSQDLGRSDTQYF
TGCGCCAGCAGCCAAGATCTAGGTCGGTCAGATACGCAGTATTTT
>TRBV2|14|TRBJ1-1|.|.
CASRAGTTNTEAFF
TGTGCCAGCAGAGCCGGGACAACGAACACTGAAGCTTTCTTT
>TRBV7-2|14|TRBJ2-5|.|TRBD2
CASSTERGGETQYF
TGTGCCAGCAGCACCGAGCGGGGGGGCGAGACCCAGTACTTC
>TRBV5-1|14|TRBJ2-1|many|TRBD2
CASSGGDSYNEQFF
TGCGCCAGCAGTGGGGGGGACTCCTACAATGAGCAGTTCTTC
>TRBV7-2|14|TRBJ2-5|.|TRBD2
CASSPWGGGETQYF
TGTGCCAGCAGCCCGTGGGGGGGTGGAGAGACCCAGTACTTC
>TRBV10-3|14|TRBJ2-1|.|.
CAIRGTVGNNEQFF
TGTGCCATCAGGGGGACGGTGGGTAACAATGAGCAGTTCTTC
>TRBV7-2|13|TRBJ2-7|.|.
CASSLQDSYEQYF
TGTGCCAGCAGCTTACAAGACTCCTACGAGCAGTACTTC
>TRBV7-2|15|TRBJ2-2|few|.
CASSFRVGNTGELFF
TGTGCCAGCAGCTTTAGGGTGGGGAACACCGGGGAGCTGTTTTTT
>TRBV6-2/TRBV6-3|14|TRBJ2-5|few|.
CASSQNGGAETQYF
TGTGCCAGCAGCCAAAACGGGGGAGCGGAGACCCAGTACTTC
>TRBV4-3|16|TRBJ2-1|few|TRBD2
CASSQASGGAIGEQFF
TGCGCCAGCAGCCAAGCTAGCGGGGGGGCCATAGGTGAGCAGTTCTTC
>TRBV24-1|15|TRBJ2-2|.|.
CATSDPGQMAGELFF
TGTGCCACCAGTGACCCCGGACAAATGGCCGGGGAGCTGTTTTTT
>TRBV7-9|13|TRBJ2-2|.|.
CASSLDGVGELFF
TGTGCCAGCAGCCTAGACGGTGTCGGGGAGCTGTTTTTT
>TRBV20-1|15|TRBJ1-1|.|.
CSASPDTRPWTEAFF
TGCAGTGCTAGTCCGGACACCCGACCGTGGACTGAAGCTTTCTTT
>TRBV9|12|TRBJ1-1|.|.
CASSAPGTEAFF
TGTGCCAGCAGCGCCCCGGGGACTGAAGCTTTCTTT
>TRBV5-1|16|TRBJ2-5|few|TRBD2
CASSPGRLAGQETQYF
TGCGCCAGCAGCCCGGGGAGACTAGCGGGGCAAGAGACCCAGTACTTC
>TRBV7-2|15|TRBJ1-1|.|TRBD1
CASRVSGTGGAEAFF
TGTGCCAGCCGAGTATCCGGGACAGGGGGCGCGGAAGCTTTCTTT
>TRBV7-3|13|TRBJ1-6|.|.
CASSLAENSPLHF
TGTGCCAGCAGCTTAGCAGAGAATTCACCCCTCCACTTT
>TRBV25-1|16|TRBJ1-2|few|.
CASSESWTPRRDGYTF
TGTGCCAGCAGTGAATCCTGGACCCCACGGCGGGATGGCTACACCTTC
>TRBV3-1|14|TRBJ2-5|many|.
CASSDNDKQETQYF
TGTGCCAGCAGCGATAACGACAAACAAGAGACCCAGTACTTC
>TRBV11-2|13|TRBJ2-1|.|.
CASDLSSYNEQFF
TGTGCCAGTGACCTGAGCTCCTACAATGAGCAGTTCTTC
>TRBV7-9|15|TRBJ2-3|few|.
CASSQLDQHTDTQYF
TGTGCCAGCAGCCAGCTAGATCAACACACAGATACGCAGTATTTT
>TRBV7-2|12|TRBJ2-2|many|.
CASSLVTGELFF
TGTGCCAGCAGCTTAGTTACCGGGGAGCTGTTTTTT
>TRBV7-2|13|TRBJ2-3|many|.
CASSRGERDTQYF
TGTGCCAGCAGCCGGGGAGAAAGGGATACGCAGTATTTT
>TRBV7-2|13|TRBJ2-1|.|.
CASSTGANNEQFF
TGTGCCAGCAGCACGGGGGCCAACAATGAGCAGTTCTTC
>TRBV7-2|14|TRBJ2-3|few|TRBD2
CASSLRGLADTQYF
TGTGCCAGCAGCCTACGGGGACTAGCAGATACGCAGTATTTT
>TRBV9|14|TRBJ2-4|.|.
CASSVALAGNIQYF
TGTGCCAGCAGCGTAGCACTAGCAGGGAACATTCAGTACTTC
>TRBV4-3|17|TRBJ1-2|.|TRBD1
CASSQEWDRLPSYGYTF
TGCGCCAGCAGCCAGGAATGGGACAGACTGCCTAGCTATGGCTACACCTTC
>TRBV4-3|14|TRBJ2-4|many|.
CASSQGGGRNIQYF
TGCGCCAGCAGCCAAGGAGGGGGGAGAAACATTCAGTACTTC
>TRBV11-2|15|TRBJ1-1|.|TRBD1
CASSFVQNRGREAFF
TGTGCCAGCAGCTTCGTCCAAAACAGGGGGCGTGAAGCTTTCTTT
>TRBV18|15|TRBJ1-1|few|.
CASSPRAGGYTEAFF
TGTGCCAGCTCACCACGGGCGGGCGGGTACACTGAAGCTTTCTTT
>TRBV4-3|15|TRBJ2-5|.|.
CASSQEIEGWETQYF
TGCGCCAGCAGCCAAGAGATCGAGGGGTGGGAGACCCAGTACTTC
>TRBV5-1|15|TRBJ2-3|many|TRBD2
CASTPTPGGADTQYF
TGCGCCAGCACCCCAACGCCGGGGGGTGCAGATACGCAGTATTTT
>TRBV6-1|14|TRBJ1-2|.|.
CASSEAPVVYGYTF
TGTGCCAGCAGTGAAGCGCCGGTAGTCTATGGCTACACCTTC
>TRBV6-2/TRBV6-3|14|TRBJ1-1|few|.
CASKHPQGRTEAFF
TGTGCCAGCAAACACCCGCAGGGACGGACTGAAGCTTTCTTT
>TRBV7-9|15|TRBJ2-3|few|TRBD2
CASSTSGGGTDTQYF
TGTGCCAGCAGCACCAGTGGGGGGGGCACAGATACGCAGTATTTT
>TRBV10-3|13|TRBJ2-5|few|.
CAISESGVETQYF
TGTGCCATCAGTGAGTCAGGGGTTGAGACCCAGTACTTC
>TRBV5-1|14|TRBJ1-4|.|.
CASSLAVGNEKLFF
TGCGCCAGCAGCTTGGCGGTGGGTAATGAAAAACTGTTTTTT
>TRBV7-3|16|TRBJ1-3|.|.
CASSTRQNGSGNTIYF
TGTGCCAGCAGCACAAGGCAGAACGGCTCTGGAAACACCATATATTTT